Below, 7 T cell receptor beta chains from the same sample are listed, as sequenced in a study of cytomegalovirus exposure and HLA in healthy donors. The study ran its PCR with 60 Vbeta and 13 Jbeta primers. Sequencing used immunoSEQ multiplex PCR; TCRdb keeps in-frame clones, though not all of them. The profile shows approximately 91,000 clones, 55% to 65% of them singletons. Sequencing was done on a sample of PBMCs. These receptors came from a human donor in good health.

This clone was found a few times. This chain joins TRBV9 and TRBJ2-1, with 12 bases lining up with TRBD2. CDR3 length equals 17 residues. Losses at the gene ends were 4 bases for V and 4 bases for J; bases not matched to a gene: 9. Germline lookup yields CDR1 SGDLS and CDR2 YYNGEE. In DNA, the CDR3 is TGTGCCAGCAGCTCTACTAGCGGGGGGATTTCTTACAATGAGCAGTTCTTC. This encodes CASSSTSGGISYNEQFF.

The genes are TRBV21-1 and TRBJ1-2; TRBD1, the table's D call, was not compared with the DNA. TRBV21-1 is assigned pseudogene status. The CDR3 consists of 12 residues. The DNA of the CDR3 is TGTACTCCTCCTACAGGGATCTATGGCTACACCTTC. Translation: CTPPTGIYGYTF.

This chain joins TRBV7-6 and TRBJ1-1; weak D call: TRBD1 (6 bases). V was pared by 1 base and J by 5 bases, with 20 bases between. The germline V gene has CDR1 SGHVS and CDR2 FNYEAQ. CDR3 length equals 17 residues. The CDR3 DNA sequence: TGTGCCAGCAGCTTAGACCCTGCCGGGGGGCGAAGGACTGAAGCTTTCTTT. It encodes CASSLDPAGGRRTEAFF.

The gene calls are TRBV19 and TRBJ1-2; 9 bases line up with TRBD1. Trimming removed 7 bases from V and 4 bases from J; junction bases left unmatched: 4. The CDR3 contains 13 residues. Germline values: CDR1 LNHDA, CDR2 SQIVND (reference sequence). The CDR3 DNA reads as TGTGCCAGTATCGGACAGGGGATCTATGGCTACACCTTC. The encoded protein is CASIGQGIYGYTF.

Regarding this clone: An end of the junction differs from the germline gene, which may be a read error. The V gene is TRBV7-7, the J gene TRBJ2-7; no reliable D call. CDR3 length equals 13 residues. Per the germline V gene, CDR1 is SSHAT and CDR2 is FNYEAQ (reference sequence). CDR3 residues: CASSLNYGVEQSF. Written as DNA, the CDR3 is TGTGCTAGCAGCTTGAACTATGGAGTCGAGCAGTCCTTC.

The rearrangement joins TRBV27 to TRBJ2-5; D perhaps matches TRBD2 (6 bases). Looked up from germline, CDR1 is MNHEY and CDR2 is SMNVEV (reference sequence). The V end was cut by 0 bases, the J end by 1 base, with 12 bases between. The CDR3 has 16 residues. CDR3 loop: CASSLSLAPSQETQYF. DNA of the CDR3: TGTGCCAGCAGTTTATCACTAGCCCCCAGCCAAGAGACCCAGTACTTC.

With respect to this clone: One end of the junction varies from germline; a read error may be responsible. Other DNA sequences from this sample encode an identical CDR3 as well. The V and J genes are TRBV15 and TRBJ2-7; the D gene is possibly TRBD1 (6 bases). Per the germline V gene, CDR1 is LNHNV and CDR2 is YYDKDF (reference sequence). The length of the CDR3 is 14 residues. The CDR3 DNA reads as TGTGCCACCAGCCGAGACAGGCGAGCATACGAGCAGTACTTC. Translation gives CATSRDRRAYEQYF.